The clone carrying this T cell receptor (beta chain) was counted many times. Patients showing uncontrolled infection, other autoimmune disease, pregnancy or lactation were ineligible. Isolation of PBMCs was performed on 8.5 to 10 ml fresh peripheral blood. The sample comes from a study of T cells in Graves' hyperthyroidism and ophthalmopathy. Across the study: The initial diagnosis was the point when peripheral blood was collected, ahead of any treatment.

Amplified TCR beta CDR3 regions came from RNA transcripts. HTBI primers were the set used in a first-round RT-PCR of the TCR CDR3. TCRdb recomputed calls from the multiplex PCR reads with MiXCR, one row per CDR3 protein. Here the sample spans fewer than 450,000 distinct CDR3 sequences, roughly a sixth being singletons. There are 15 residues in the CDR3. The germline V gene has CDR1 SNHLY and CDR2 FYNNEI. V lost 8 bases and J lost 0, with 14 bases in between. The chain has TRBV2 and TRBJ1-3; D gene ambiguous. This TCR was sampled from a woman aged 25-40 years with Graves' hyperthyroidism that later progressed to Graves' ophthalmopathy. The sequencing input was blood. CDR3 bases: TGTGCCAGCGACCCCGCGGGGAGCTCTGGAAACACCATATATTTT. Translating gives CASDPAGSSGNTIYF. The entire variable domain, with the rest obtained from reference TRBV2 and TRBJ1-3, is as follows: EPEVTQTPSHQVTQMGQEVILRCVPISNHLYFYWYRQILGQKVEFLVSFYNNEISEKSEIFDDQFSVERPDGSNFTLKIRSTKLEDSAMYFCASDPAGSSGNTIYFGEGSWLTVV.